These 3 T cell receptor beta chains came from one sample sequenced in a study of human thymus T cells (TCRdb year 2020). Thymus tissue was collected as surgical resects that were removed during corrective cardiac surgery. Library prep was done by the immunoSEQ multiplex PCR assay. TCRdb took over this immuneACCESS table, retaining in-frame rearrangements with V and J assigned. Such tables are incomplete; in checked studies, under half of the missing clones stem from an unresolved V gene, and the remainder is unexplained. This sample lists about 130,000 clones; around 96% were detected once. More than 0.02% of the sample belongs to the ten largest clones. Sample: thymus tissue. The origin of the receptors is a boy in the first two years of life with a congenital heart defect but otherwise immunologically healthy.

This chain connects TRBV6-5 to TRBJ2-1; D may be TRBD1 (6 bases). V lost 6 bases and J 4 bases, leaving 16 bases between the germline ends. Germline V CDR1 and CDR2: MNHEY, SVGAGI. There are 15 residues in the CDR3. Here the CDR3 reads CASRLLRGSYNEQFF. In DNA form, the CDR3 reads TGTGCCAGCAGGCTACTAAGGGGGTCGTACAATGAGCAGTTCTTC.

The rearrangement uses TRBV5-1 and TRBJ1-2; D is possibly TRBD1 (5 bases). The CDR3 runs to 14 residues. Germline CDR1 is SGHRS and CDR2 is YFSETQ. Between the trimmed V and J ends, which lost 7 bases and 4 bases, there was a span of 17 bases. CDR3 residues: CASHTAGGTYGYTF. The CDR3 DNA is TGCGCCAGCCATACGGCCGGGGGTACCTATGGCTACACCTTC.

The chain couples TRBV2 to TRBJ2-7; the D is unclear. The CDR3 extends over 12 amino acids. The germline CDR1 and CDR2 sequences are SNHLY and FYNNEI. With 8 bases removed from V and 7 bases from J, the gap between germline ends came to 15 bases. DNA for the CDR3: TGTGCCAGCGGGGTGGGGAAAGGGGAGCAGTACTTC. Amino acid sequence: CASGVGKGEQYF.